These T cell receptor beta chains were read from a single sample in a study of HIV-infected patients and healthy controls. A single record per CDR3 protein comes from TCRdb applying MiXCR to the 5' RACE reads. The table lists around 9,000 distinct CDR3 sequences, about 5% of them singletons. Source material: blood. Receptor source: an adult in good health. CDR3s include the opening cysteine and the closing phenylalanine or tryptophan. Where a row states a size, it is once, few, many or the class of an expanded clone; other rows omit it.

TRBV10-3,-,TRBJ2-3,CAISNPDTQYF
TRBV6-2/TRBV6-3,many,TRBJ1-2,CASSYVQPLRRGYTF
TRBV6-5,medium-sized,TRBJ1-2,CASSKTGIGYGYTF
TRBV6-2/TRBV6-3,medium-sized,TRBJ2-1,CASSYAAGEQFF
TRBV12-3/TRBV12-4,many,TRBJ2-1,CASSKGQGFLNEQFF
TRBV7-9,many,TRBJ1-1,CASSLVNIRMNTEAFF
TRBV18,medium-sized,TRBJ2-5,CASSPMGQQETQYF
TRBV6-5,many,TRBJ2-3,CASRATSGPTDTQYF
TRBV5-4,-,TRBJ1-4,CASSSTGADNEKLFF
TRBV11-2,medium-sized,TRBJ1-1,CASSLVYLGGEAFF
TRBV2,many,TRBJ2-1,CASRRTSGINEQFF
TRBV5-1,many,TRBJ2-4,CASSLETGGNIQYF
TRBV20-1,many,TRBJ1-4,CSARAAGSNEKLFF
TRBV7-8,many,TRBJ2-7,CASSPRSNEQYF
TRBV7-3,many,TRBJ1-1,CASSRGGNTASFF
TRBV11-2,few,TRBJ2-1,CASSFRYLAGEHNEQFF
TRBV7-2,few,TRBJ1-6,CASSPSLTGRMNSPLHF
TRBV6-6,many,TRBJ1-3,CASNTGTAGNTIYF
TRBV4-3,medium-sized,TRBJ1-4,CASSHRQGWEKLFF
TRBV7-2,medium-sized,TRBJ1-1,CASSLEGDMNTEAFF
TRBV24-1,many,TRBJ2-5,CATSDKSFRETQYF
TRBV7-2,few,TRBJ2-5,CASSSQRETQYF
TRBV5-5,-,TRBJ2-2,CASSSGTSRAGELFF
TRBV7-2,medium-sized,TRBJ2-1,CASSSPSLGEQFF
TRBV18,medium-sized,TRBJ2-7,CASSSGTAYEQYF
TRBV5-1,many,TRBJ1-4,CASSRDREINEKLFF
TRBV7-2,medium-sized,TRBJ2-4,CASSIQGIKNIQYF
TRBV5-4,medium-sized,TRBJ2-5,CASSLTAGVAETQYF
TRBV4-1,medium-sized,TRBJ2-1,CASSQEVSGRLNEQFF
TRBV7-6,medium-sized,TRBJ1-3,CASSLENTIYF
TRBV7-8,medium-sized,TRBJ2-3,CASSLGRDATQYF
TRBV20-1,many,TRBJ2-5,CSAPPAGGLSRRETQYF
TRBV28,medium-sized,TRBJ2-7,CASSLLPYEQYF